This entry describes one T cell receptor beta chain. Antigen unknown. The sample is drawn from a study of T cells in localized non-small cell lung cancer. Sequencing used immunoSEQ multiplex PCR; TCRdb keeps in-frame clones, though not all of them. The sample lists under 15,000 clones, over 65% seen once, with roughly 28% in the top ten. Germline loops: CDR1 LNHDA, CDR2 SQIVND (reference sequence). Trimming cost V 5 bases and J 14 bases, with 22 bases left between them. CDR3 length: 14 amino acids. Study conclusions and caveats: In the blood, greater T cell density corresponded to longer overall survival. Uninvolved adjacent lung showed peak T cell clonality, exceeding tumor. Across samples, adjacent lung featured a median 57 of the top 100 tumor clones.

The receptor was isolated from an older male donor with stage I squamous cell lung carcinoma. The genes are TRBV19 and TRBJ2-1; D possibly corresponds to TRBD1 (6 bases). The input for sequencing was peripheral blood, taken before any cancer treatment. This CDR3 is CASSGTPRGSAEFF. The CDR3 DNA reads as TGTGCCAGTAGTGGGACACCTCGAGGGTCGGCGGAGTTCTTC.